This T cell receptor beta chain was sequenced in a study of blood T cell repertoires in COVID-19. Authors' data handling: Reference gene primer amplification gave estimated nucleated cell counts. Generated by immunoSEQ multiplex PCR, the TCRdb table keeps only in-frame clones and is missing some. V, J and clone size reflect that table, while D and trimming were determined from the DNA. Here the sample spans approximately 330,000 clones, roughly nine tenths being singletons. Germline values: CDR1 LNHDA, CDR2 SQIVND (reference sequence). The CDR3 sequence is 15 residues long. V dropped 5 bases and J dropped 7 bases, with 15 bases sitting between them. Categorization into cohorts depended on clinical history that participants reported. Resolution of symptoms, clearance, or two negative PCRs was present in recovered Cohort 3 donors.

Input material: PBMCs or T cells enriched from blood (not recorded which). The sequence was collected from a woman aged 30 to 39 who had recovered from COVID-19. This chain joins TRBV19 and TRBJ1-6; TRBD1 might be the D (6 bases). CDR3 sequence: CASSGGGAGNSPLHF. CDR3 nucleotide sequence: TGTGCCAGTAGTGGAGGGGGGGCTGGGAATTCACCCCTCCACTTT.